These 14 T cell receptor beta chains were all obtained from the same sample, sequenced in a study of blood T cell repertoires in COVID-19. The data were produced by immunoSEQ multiplex PCR, yet TCRdb's version contains in-frame clones alone and is incomplete. The sample has about 150,000 clones, over 75% seen once. Sequencing was done on a sample of peripheral blood. The receptors were gathered from a man aged 55-75 years with active or convalescent COVID-19.

The rearrangement joins TRBV9 to TRBJ2-1; 10 bases agree with TRBD2. The germline V gene encodes CDR1 SGDLS and CDR2 YYNGEE. The CDR3 contains 16 residues. J lost 7 bases, V lost 5 bases, and 12 bases had no gene match. The DNA of the CDR3 is TGTGCCAGCAGGGTTTATCAGCGGGAGGGCGCGAATGAGCAGTTCTTC. This translates into CASRVYQREGANEQFF.

The rearrangement links TRBV19 to TRBJ1-2, with D hard to call. The CDR3 is 14 residues long. Trimming left V 2 bases short and J 4 bases short, with 11 bases between. Germline CDR1 reads LNHDA; CDR2 reads SQIVND (reference sequence). CDR3 bases: TGTGCCAGTAGTATATCGGCAGGCCCCTATGGCTACACCTTC. Its translation is CASSISAGPYGYTF. Full variable domain (missing parts from reference TRBV19 and TRBJ1-2): DGGITQSPKYLFRKEGQNVTLSCEQNLNHDAMYWYRQDPGQGLRLIYYSQIVNDFQKGDIAEGYSVSREKKESFPLTVTSAQKNPTAFYLCASSISAGPYGYTFGSGTRLTVV.

The genes are TRBV18 and TRBJ1-5; no reliable D call. This CDR3 region has 14 residues. CDR1 KGHSH and CDR2 LQKENI come from the germline V gene. Trimming shortened V by 3 bases and J by 3 bases, and 9 bases separated the two germline ends. CDR3: CASSPSDHNQPQHF. CDR3 in DNA: TGTGCCAGCTCACCTTCAGATCACAATCAGCCCCAGCATTTT.

The DNA for the CDR3 is TGTGCCAGCAGCCAACTAGCGGGGGGTTGGAATGAGCAGTTCTTC. Its protein is CASSQLAGGWNEQFF. This chain links TRBV14 with TRBJ2-1; 11 nucleotides match TRBD2. Germline values: CDR1 SGHDN, CDR2 FVKESK. The CDR3 consists of 15 residues. The J segment lost 7 bases and the V segment lost 2 bases, leaving 4 bases of the junction unmatched.

This clone was observed a handful of times. This rearrangement joins TRBV5-4 to TRBJ2-5, with D perhaps matching TRBD1 (6 bases). V dropped 3 bases and J dropped 2 bases, with 8 bases sitting between them. The CDR3 is made up of 13 amino acids. The V gene's germline CDR1 is SGHNT and CDR2 YYREEE (reference sequence). The DNA of the CDR3 is TGTGCCAGCAGCTATGGACAGCAAGAGACCCAGTACTTC. Translation gives CASSYGQQETQYF.

This clone was found once. The chain links TRBV25-1 to TRBJ2-2; a possible D gene is TRBD2 (5 bases). V was pared by 6 bases and J by 6 bases, with 17 bases between. This CDR3 contains 15 residues. Germline V CDR1 and CDR2: MGHDK, SYGVNS. The CDR3 loop reads CASRPRASIAGELFF. In DNA, the CDR3 is TGTGCCAGCAGACCTCGGGCTAGCATCGCCGGGGAGCTGTTTTTT.

The CDR3 nucleotides are TGTGCCAGCAGTATAATGAACACTGAAGCTTTCTTT. Translated, it gives CASSIMNTEAFF. The chain is built from TRBV2 and TRBJ1-1; D unresolved. The CDR3 has 12 amino acids. Germline values: CDR1 SNHLY, CDR2 FYNNEI. The V and J ends lost 5 bases and 0 bases respectively, with 4 bases between them.

V usage is TRBV27 and J usage is TRBJ1-1; 9 bases agree with TRBD1. V trimming: 0 bases; J trimming: 1 base; junction bases outside the gene matches: 3. The length of the CDR3 is 16 residues. Germline CDR1 reads MNHEY; CDR2 reads SMNVEV (reference sequence). The DNA for the CDR3 is TGTGCCAGCAGTTTATCGGGGACAGGGTGGAACACTGAAGCTTTCTTT. It specifies CASSLSGTGWNTEAFF.

Here the CDR3 reads CASSTGLGSYNEQFF. The DNA for the CDR3 is TGCGCCAGCAGCACGGGACTAGGCTCCTACAATGAGCAGTTCTTC. The chain links TRBV5-1 to TRBJ2-1; 8 nucleotides agree with TRBD2. Looked up from germline, CDR1 is SGHRS and CDR2 is YFSETQ. This CDR3 spans 15 amino acids. Unmatched junction bases numbered 3, after V lost 4 bases and J lost 0 bases.

The chain uses TRBV2 and TRBJ2-7; a possible D gene is TRBD1 (6 bases). Germline values: CDR1 SNHLY, CDR2 FYNNEI. Trimming left V 6 bases short and J 0 bases short, with 12 bases between. CDR3 length equals 14 residues. CDR3: CASRRDKVSYEQYF. The CDR3 DNA sequence: TGTGCCAGCAGACGGGACAAGGTCTCCTACGAGCAGTACTTC.

The CDR3 region is CASSYPAGTEVGELFF. In DNA, the CDR3 is TGTGCCAGCAGTTACCCAGCCGGGACAGAGGTCGGGGAGCTGTTTTTT. This chain connects TRBV6-6 to TRBJ2-2; 7 bases agree with TRBD1. The length of the CDR3 is 16 residues. Losses at the gene ends were 2 bases for V and 7 bases for J; bases not matched to a gene: 10. In germline, CDR1 is MNHNY, CDR2 SVGAGI (reference sequence).

The J gene is TRBJ2-2, the V gene TRBV6-5, with D hard to call. CDR1 is MNHEY and CDR2 is SVGAGI in the germline V gene. The CDR3 runs to 11 residues. Trimming shortened V by 8 bases and J by 8 bases, and 9 bases separated the two germline ends. In nucleotides, the CDR3 is TGTGCCAGCTCATACCGGGGGGAGCTGTTTTTT. Amino acids: CASSYRGELFF.

The gene calls are TRBV5-1 and TRBJ1-1, with 7 bases matching TRBD1. The germline V gene encodes CDR1 SGHRS and CDR2 YFSETQ. J gave up 6 bases and V 4 bases, and 6 bases lay outside the gene matches. CDR3 size: 13 residues. The DNA for the CDR3 is TGCGCCAGCAGCCAAACAGGGGTCGCTGAAGCTTTCTTT. It yields the protein CASSQTGVAEAFF. Full variable domain (outside the CDR3, taken from reference TRBV5-1 and TRBJ1-1): KAGVTQTPRYLIKTRGQQVTLSCSPISGHRSVSWYQQTPGQGLQFLFEYFSETQRNKGNFPGRFSGRQFSNSRSEMNVSTLELGDSALYLCASSQTGVAEAFFGQGTRLTVV.

The chain links TRBV18 to TRBJ2-7, with D possibly TRBD2 on 5 matching bases. The CDR3 sequence is 13 residues long. The germline V gene has CDR1 KGHSH and CDR2 LQKENI. Trimming stripped 3 bases from V and 0 bases from J, with 6 bases between. The CDR3 DNA reads as TGTGCCAGCTCACCGGACTTCTCCTACGAGCAGTACTTC. Translated: CASSPDFSYEQYF.